These 26 T cell receptor beta chains came from one sample sequenced in a study of T cell repertoires in cytomegalovirus infection. No antigens are known for them. One entry per CDR3 protein results from TCRdb running MiXCR on the reads. This sample yields fewer than 1,000,000 distinct CDR3 sequences, of which roughly 31% are seen a single time; around 15% belongs to the top ten. The sample in question was cultured CD8+ T cells from PBMCs, obtained from culture after CMV antigen stimulation. These receptors were obtained from a human donor in good health (CMV status not recorded). Some clones in this sample may be carry-over from other donors' samples.

The chain has TRBV7-6 and TRBJ1-5; D unresolved. The V gene's germline CDR1 is SGHVS and CDR2 FNYEAQ. Between the trimmed V and J ends, which lost 4 bases and 4 bases, there was a span of 14 bases. This CDR3 has 15 residues. CDR3 nucleotide sequence: TGTGCCAGCAGCTCAGACGGGGAAGCAAATCAGCCCCAGCATTTT. Its translation is CASSSDGEANQPQHF.

This clonotype was seen a few times. The genes are TRBV2 and TRBJ2-3; 10 nucleotides line up with TRBD2. V gave up 3 bases and J gave up 1 base; unmatched junction bases: 10. The CDR3 is 18 amino acids. Germline V gives CDR1 SNHLY, CDR2 FYNNEI. The CDR3 bases are TGTGCCAGCAGTGAGGGGCTAGCGGGGGCTTCGGGCACAGATACGCAGTATTTT. Protein product: CASSEGLAGASGTDTQYF.

The CDR3 is CASSLRTHQATGELFF. CDR3 in DNA: TGCGCCAGCAGCCTCCGGACCCACCAGGCCACCGGGGAGCTGTTTTTT. This chain connects TRBV4-1 to TRBJ2-2; D is ambiguous. Germline V gene lookup returns CDR1 MGHRA and CDR2 YSYEKL. The length of the CDR3 is 16 residues. V was shortened by 4 bases and J by 4 bases, with 16 bases between the two germline ends.

About this clonotype: A single base separates this from a much larger clone, so it may be a read error. The J gene is TRBJ2-7, the V gene TRBV7-4, with 7 bases lining up with TRBD2. The CDR3 totals 13 residues. CDR1 is SGHVT, CDR2 SQSDAQ, per germline. The CDR3 reads CASSLGDYYGQYF. CDR3 in DNA: TGTGCCAGCAGCTTAGGGGACTACTACGGGCAGTACTTC.

The rearrangement links TRBV4-1 to TRBJ2-7; D possibly uses TRBD1 or TRBD2 (5 bases each). This CDR3 has 14 amino acids. The V end was cut by 4 bases, the J end by 5 bases, with 15 bases between. Germline loops: CDR1 MGHRA, CDR2 YSYEKL. The CDR3, as DNA: TGCGCCAGCAGCCCGGGACCATCCGGGGACGAGCAGTACGTC. This sequence encodes CASSPGPSGDEQYV.

This clonotype has at least ten counts. The chain recombines TRBV7-2 with TRBJ1-5, with D unclear. In germline, CDR1 is SGHTA, CDR2 FQGNSA. The CDR3 spans 14 residues. V shed 5 bases and J shed 7 bases, with 15 bases lying between them. Here the CDR3 DNA reads TGTGCCAGCAGCCCGGAACTGGTAGGACAGCCCCAGCATTTT. Its translation: CASSPELVGQPQHF.

The chain employs TRBV12-3 or TRBV12-4 and TRBJ1-1, with D possibly matching TRBD1 (5 bases). Trimming cost V 8 bases and J 8 bases, with 12 bases left between them. This CDR3 is built from 11 residues. CDR3 DNA sequence: TGTGCCAGCGCCGGGACTCGAGAAGCTTTCTTT. Encoded protein: CASAGTREAFF.

This clonotype was counted between two and nine times. The CDR3 bases are TGTGCCAGCAGTTACTCGAGGGACAGGGCCGTTTACGAGCAGTACTTC. Amino acids: CASSYSRDRAVYEQYF. The chain has TRBV6-6 and TRBJ2-7, with 9 bases matching TRBD1. With V trimmed by 0 bases and J by 4 bases, 7 bases remained unmatched. The CDR3 is 16 residues long. The germline gives CDR1 MNHNY, CDR2 SVGAGI (reference sequence).

This clonotype was counted at least ten times. V usage is TRBV7-9 and J usage is TRBJ2-5; 7 nucleotides align to TRBD2. The CDR3 has 16 amino acids. V was pared by 4 bases and J by 3 bases, with 11 bases of the junction left unmatched. Germline V gene sequence: CDR1 SEHNR, CDR2 FQNEAQ (reference sequence). The CDR3 region is CASSSPYLAVKETQYF. DNA for the CDR3: TGTGCCAGCAGCTCGCCATATCTAGCGGTGAAAGAGACCCAGTACTTC.

Remarks on this clonotype: Relative to the germline gene, one junction end is altered; a read error may explain this. The gene calls are TRBV28 and TRBJ2-6, with TRBD1 matching over 8 bases. This CDR3 spans 16 amino acids. In germline, CDR1 is MDHEN, CDR2 SYDVKM. CDR3 coding DNA: TGTGCCAGCAGTCTCCCGTTCTCTACAGGGGGCAACGTCCTGACTTTC. This codes for CASSLPFSTGGNVLTF. Variable domain in full (rest from reference TRBV28 and TRBJ2-6): DVKVTQSSRYLVKRTGEKVFLECVQDMDHENMFWYRQDPGLGLRLIYFSYDVKMKEKGDIPEGYSVSREKKERFSLILESASTNQTSMYLCASSLPFSTGGNVLTFGAGSRLTVL.

The chain is built from TRBV27 and TRBJ1-6, with 9 nucleotides matching TRBD1. V shed 6 bases, J shed 14 bases, and the junction held 14 bases outside the gene matches. The length of the CDR3 is 15 residues. Germline assignment: CDR1 MNHEY and CDR2 SMNVEV (reference sequence). CDR3 DNA sequence: TGTGCCAGCAGCCCGGGACAGGGCCCCCGGGGAGCCCTCCACTTT. This gives the protein CASSPGQGPRGALHF.

CDR3 DNA sequence: TGCAGCGTTCGTGAGGGGAACACTGAAGCTTTCTTT. The encoded protein is CSVREGNTEAFF. The chain has TRBV29-1 and TRBJ1-1; no clear D gene. CDR3 length equals 12 residues. Germline lookup yields CDR1 SQVTM and CDR2 ANQGSEA. The V end lost 5 bases, the J end lost 1 base, and 8 bases lay between the germline ends.

This clonotype was seen ten or more times. This chain links TRBV7-8 with TRBJ1-1, with D uncertain. Germline V CDR1 and CDR2: SGHVS, FQNEAQ. This CDR3 has 15 residues. V dropped 5 bases and J dropped 4 bases, with 17 bases sitting between them. The CDR3 DNA follows: TGTGCCAGCAGCCCACATCGGGAGGGATTCACTGAAGCTTTCTTT. Translated: CASSPHREGFTEAFF.

This clonotype was seen a few times. J is TRBJ2-1 and V is TRBV4-3, with TRBD2 identical over 9 bases. Germline V lookup: CDR1 LGHNA, CDR2 YSLEER. The CDR3 runs to 18 residues. V was pared by 0 bases and J by 4 bases, with 10 bases of the junction left unmatched. The CDR3 nucleotides are TGCGCCAGCAGCCAAGATCTCCATATAGCGGGGGATTACAATGAGCAGTTCTTC. Protein: CASSQDLHIAGDYNEQFF.

The chain links TRBV9 to TRBJ2-6; maybe TRBD1 (6 bases). V lost 0 bases and J lost 0, with 13 bases in between. Germline CDR1 and CDR2: SGDLS and YYNGEE. The CDR3 is made up of 18 amino acids. The CDR3 DNA sequence: TGTGCCAGCAGCGTAGTGGGACAAACCGTCTCTGGGGCCAACGTCCTGACTTTC. Amino acids: CASSVVGQTVSGANVLTF.

This clonotype showed up just a few times. The chain is built from TRBV7-2 and TRBJ2-2, with TRBD2 as a possible D gene (7 bases). The CDR3 runs 16 residues. The V gene lost 6 bases and the J gene lost 5 bases, with 19 bases spanning the gap. CDR1 and CDR2 (germline): SGHTA, FQGNSA. The CDR3 loop reads CASSSGGGEGTGELFF. DNA of the CDR3: TGTGCCAGCAGTTCTGGGGGGGGCGAGGGGACCGGGGAGCTGTTTTTT.

In the case of this clonotype: A much larger clone lies one base from this, so it may be a read error. The J gene is TRBJ2-2, the V gene TRBV5-6, with 9 bases fitting TRBD1. The V gene end was trimmed by 4 bases and the J gene end by 2 bases; junction bases not matched to a gene: 3. This CDR3 spans 15 amino acids. The V gene's germline CDR1 is SGHDT and CDR2 YYEEEE. CDR3 coding DNA: TGTGCCAGCAGCCGGGACAGGGTAAACACCGGGGAGCTGTTTTTT. Protein product: CASSRDRVNTGELFF.

Regarding this clonotype: A single base separates this from a much larger clone, so it may be a read error. The chain couples TRBV7-8 to TRBJ2-1; perhaps D is TRBD1 or TRBD2 (5 bases each). CDR1 and CDR2 (germline): SGHVS, FQNEAQ. V was clipped by 5 bases and J by 6 bases, with 17 bases between them. CDR3 size: 15 residues. CDR3 amino acids: CASSPSGAGSNEQFF. DNA of the CDR3: TGTGCCAGCAGCCCATCCGGGGCAGGGAGCAATGAGCAGTTCTTC.

This clonotype appeared many times. The chain links TRBV7-6 to TRBJ2-1, with 8 bases that match TRBD1. V was pared by 1 base and J by 10 bases, with 0 bases of the junction left unmatched. Per germline, CDR1 SGHVS and CDR2 FNYEAQ. CDR3 size: 12 residues. CDR3 sequence: CASSLGDREQFF. In nucleotides, the CDR3 is TGTGCCAGCAGCTTAGGGGACAGGGAGCAGTTCTTC. The whole variable domain, remainder taken from reference TRBV7-6 and TRBJ2-1, is GAGVSQSPRYKVTKRGQDVALRCDPISGHVSLYWYRQALGQGPEFLTYFNYEAQQDKSGLPNDRFSAERPEGSISTLTIQRTEQRDSAMYRCASSLGDREQFFGPGTRLTVL.

Concerning this clonotype itself: Germline and junction disagree at one end, which may indicate a read error. The chain links TRBV7-7 to TRBJ2-5; D perhaps matches TRBD2 (5 bases). This CDR3 contains 15 residues. CDR1 and CDR2 (germline): SSHAT, FNYEAQ (reference sequence). CDR3 region: CASSLALAEQETQYF. CDR3 nucleotide sequence: TGTGCTAGCAGCTTAGCGCTGGCCGAACAAGAGACCCAGTACTTC.

This clonotype appeared a few times. The chain combines TRBV27 with TRBJ1-2; D is unclear. Deletions cut 8 bases from V and 4 bases from J, with 17 bases between. Germline V gene data show CDR1 as MNHEY and CDR2 as SMNVEV (reference sequence). The CDR3 sequence is 14 residues long. The CDR3: CASGPSGRGYGYTF. The CDR3 DNA sequence: TGTGCCAGCGGACCCTCGGGCCGAGGCTATGGCTACACCTTC.

CDR3 region: CASSRSPNQPQHF. The DNA for the CDR3 is TGTGCCAGCAGCCGCTCCCCCAATCAGCCCCAGCATTTT. V is TRBV6-5 and J is TRBJ1-5; D gene unclear. Trimming took 6 bases from V and 3 from J, leaving 9 bases between them. The CDR3 consists of 13 residues. Germline V gene lookup returns CDR1 MNHEY and CDR2 SVGAGI.

Comments on this clonotype: This may be a read error, as it is one base from a much larger clone. CDR3 protein: CVSSFQTLSQGTYEQYV. The CDR3 bases are TGTGTCAGCAGCTTCCAGACCCTCTCTCAGGGAACCTACGAGCAGTACGTC. The chain combines TRBV7-2 with TRBJ2-7, with a weak D call TRBD1 (5 bases). The CDR3 totals 17 residues. Germline V gene data show CDR1 as SGHTA and CDR2 as FQGNSA.

The chain combines TRBV19 with TRBJ1-5; D gene ambiguous. Between the trimmed V and J ends, which lost 5 bases and 2 bases, there was a span of 10 bases. Germline-derived CDR1 and CDR2 are LNHDA and SQIVND (reference sequence). The CDR3 is 14 residues long. As DNA, the CDR3 is TGTGCCAGTAGTGTGTTGGAGGGCAATCAGCCCCAGCATTTT. It yields the protein CASSVLEGNQPQHF.

As concerns this clonotype: A read error is possible here, since a much larger clone lies one base away. The conserved closing phenylalanine or tryptophan is absent in this CDR3, likely reflecting a read error. This chain connects TRBV4-1 to TRBJ2-5, with no clear D. Germline CDR1 MGHRA, CDR2 YSYEKL. This CDR3 spans 13 amino acids. The V and J ends lost 3 bases and 3 bases respectively, with 8 bases between them. The CDR3 nucleotides are TGCGCCAGCAGCCAGAGGCTGAAAGAGACCCAGTACCTC. Translated, it gives CASSQRLKETQYL.

The table lists this clonotype with a few counts. This chain connects TRBV12-3 or TRBV12-4 to TRBJ1-5, with no clear D. The CDR3 runs 13 residues. V was shortened by 5 bases and J by 4 bases, with 9 bases between the two germline ends. The CDR3 DNA reads as TGTGCCAGCAGTCCCGAACGGAATCAGCCCCAGCATTTT. It translates to CASSPERNQPQHF.